Described below is a single TCR beta chain sequence and its context. Its antigen remains unidentified. No base quality information exists; no much larger clone differs at one position. TCRbeta CDR3 regions were sequenced with the immunoSEQ Assay. After extraction, genomic DNA underwent amplification by bias-controlled multiplex PCR, followed by high-throughput sequencing. As for the original processing: Collapsing and filtering of sequences were performed to quantify the absolute abundance of each unique TCRbeta CDR3 region. Usable DNA was measured by amplifying reference genes present in all nucleated cells, and TCRbeta template counts were normalized to that usable DNA to estimate T cell fraction. Repertoire TCRs were annotated as SARS-CoV-2-specific when V gene, CDR3 amino acid sequence and J gene were exactly matched to a known reactive TCR set. The reference SARS-CoV-2 TCR set was derived from MIRA and filtered for enrichment in COVID-19-positive ImmuneCODE repertoires, a step that removed public or cross-reactive TCRs. Drawing on the MIRA antigens, annotated TCRs were analysed further at the level of specific ORF or position within ORF. Depth was the summed frequency of annotated unique rearrangements, while breadth was defined as annotated unique rearrangements over total unique productive rearrangements. TCR breadth was compared between groups using two-sided Wilcoxon rank-sum tests. This immuneACCESS table, as held by TCRdb, lists in-frame sequences with V and J called but not all clones. Of the missing ones, under half trace to an unresolved V gene in checked studies; the others have no known cause. For V, J and clone size, that table is used; D and trimming come from the DNA. The sample contains about 400,000 clones, 75% to 90% of them found a single time. Of the sample, under 2% falls within the top ten clones.

These data belong to a study of Ad26.COV2.S vaccination and SARS-CoV-2 variants (dated by TCRdb to the early 2020s). Notes on the research overall: Donors in the vaccine arm were drawn from COV1001, a multicentre, randomized, double-blind, placebo-controlled phase I-IIa trial testing Ad26.COV2.S in healthy adults. Ad26.COV2.S was administered intramuscularly at a dose of 5x10^10 or 1x10^11 viral particles, either as one shot or as two shots given 56 days apart. Investigators did not know the trial group allocation while performing experiments and assessing outcomes. A total of approximately 32 samples were included in the TCR-sequenced set, comprising 19 Ad26.COV2.S vaccine recipients, 5 placebo recipients and 8 SARS-CoV-2 convalescent individuals. TCRbeta repertoire sequencing was used to assess the specificity and breadth of SARS-CoV-2-reactive T cell receptors after Ad26.COV2.S vaccination. Trial participants were randomized into five groups of five: low-dose or high-dose Ad26.COV2.S given once or twice, or placebo on both occasions. General conclusions and limits of the study: Non-spike TCR breadth was comparable between vaccine and placebo recipients, consistent with the vaccine containing only spike. Ad26.COV2.S recipients had higher spike-specific TCR breadth than placebo recipients (P = 0.0014). According to the authors, total T cell responses may have been underestimated by the TCR breadth and depth analyses. After vaccination, spike-specific CD8+ and CD4+ T cell responses were reported to show substantial breadth. The study was not powered for comparison of responses between vaccine doses or regimens.

Reading from cysteine to phenylalanine, the CDR3 counts 14 amino acids. This entry keeps only the CDR3 DNA: 42 bases, framed from base 1. Trimming accounts for 7 bases at V and 4 bases at J, while the number of junction bases matched to no gene is 9. The CDR1 and CDR2 encoded by the germline V gene are SNHLY and FYNNEI. Taken with the paper, the label for treatment or condition translates to: 15 to 20 received Ad26.COV2.S at low or high dose, single or two shots; several received placebo; per-sample allocation not given. For vaccine and placebo recipients, repertoires were sequenced using samples collected on day 63 after the first injection. Between 29 July and 7 August 2020, Cohort 1b enrolled about two dozen adults aged 18-55 years at one site in Boston, USA. Ad26.COV2.S was a replication-incompetent adenovirus type 26 vector that expressed a prefusion-stabilized SARS-CoV-2 spike protein derived from the original Wuhan strain.

The sample consisted of peripheral blood, taken in a trial of Ad26.COV2.S vaccine versus placebo. The V gene is TRBV2 and the J gene is TRBJ2-5, with 7 junctional bases fitting TRBD2. This TCR was recovered from a person aged 18-60 years who received the Ad26.COV2.S COVID-19 vaccine or a placebo. The CDR3 protein is CASTWGGVSETQYF. DNA sequence: TGTGCCAGCACCTGGGGGGGGGTATCAGAGACCCAGTACTTC.